Given below is one T cell receptor beta chain in context. The CDR3 spans 15 residues. Germline V gives CDR1 MDHEN, CDR2 SYDVKM. The ends were cut back, 6 bases at V and 0 bases at J, with 12 bases in the middle. This table comes from immunoSEQ multiplex PCR, and its TCRdb copy is limited to in-frame clones, with some not included. In the table there are about 190,000 clones, 82% of which are singletons. This entry comes from a study of blood T cell repertoires in COVID-19. This clonotype was sampled from a woman aged 60-75 years with COVID-19, enrolled during active disease. V is TRBV28 and J is TRBJ1-3, with a possible D match to TRBD1 (6 bases). The sequencing sample was made of peripheral blood. CDR3: CASRPGHRSGNTIYF. The DNA of the CDR3 is TGTGCCAGCAGGCCGGGACACCGCTCTGGAAACACCATATATTTT.